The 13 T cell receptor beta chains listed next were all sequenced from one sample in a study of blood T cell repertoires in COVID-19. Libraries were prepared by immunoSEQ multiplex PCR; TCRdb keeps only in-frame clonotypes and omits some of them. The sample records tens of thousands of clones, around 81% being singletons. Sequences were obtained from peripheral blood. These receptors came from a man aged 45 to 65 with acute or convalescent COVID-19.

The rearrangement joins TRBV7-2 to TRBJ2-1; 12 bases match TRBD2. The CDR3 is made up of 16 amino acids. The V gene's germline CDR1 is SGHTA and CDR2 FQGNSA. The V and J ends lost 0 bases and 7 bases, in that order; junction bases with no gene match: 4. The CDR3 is CASSLASSGGANEQFF. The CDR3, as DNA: TGTGCCAGCAGCTTAGCGTCTAGCGGGGGGGCGAATGAGCAGTTCTTC.

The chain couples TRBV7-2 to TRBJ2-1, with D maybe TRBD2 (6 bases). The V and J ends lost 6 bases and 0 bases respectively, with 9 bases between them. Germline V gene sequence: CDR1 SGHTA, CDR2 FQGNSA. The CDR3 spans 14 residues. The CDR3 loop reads CASRGGNSYNEQFF. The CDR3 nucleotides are TGTGCCAGCAGAGGAGGGAACTCCTACAATGAGCAGTTCTTC.

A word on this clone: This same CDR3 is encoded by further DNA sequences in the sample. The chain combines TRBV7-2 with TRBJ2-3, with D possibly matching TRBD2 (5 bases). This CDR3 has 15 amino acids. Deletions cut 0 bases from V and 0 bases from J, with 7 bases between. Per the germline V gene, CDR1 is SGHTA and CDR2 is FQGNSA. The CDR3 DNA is TGTGCCAGCAGCTTAGCTCCGGGAAGCACAGATACGCAGTATTTT. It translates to CASSLAPGSTDTQYF. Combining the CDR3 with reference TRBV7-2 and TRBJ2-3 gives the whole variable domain GAGVSQSPSNKVTEKGKDVELRCDPISGHTALYWYRQSLGQGLEFLIYFQGNSAPDKSGLPSDRFSAERTGGSVSTLTIQRTQQEDSAVYLCASSLAPGSTDTQYFGPGTRLTVL.

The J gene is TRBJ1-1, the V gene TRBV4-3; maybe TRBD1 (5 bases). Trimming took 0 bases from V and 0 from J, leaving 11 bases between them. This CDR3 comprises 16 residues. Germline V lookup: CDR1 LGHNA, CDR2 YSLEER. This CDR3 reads CASSQELGVMNTEAFF. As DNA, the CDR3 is TGCGCCAGCAGCCAAGAGTTAGGGGTCATGAACACTGAAGCTTTCTTT.

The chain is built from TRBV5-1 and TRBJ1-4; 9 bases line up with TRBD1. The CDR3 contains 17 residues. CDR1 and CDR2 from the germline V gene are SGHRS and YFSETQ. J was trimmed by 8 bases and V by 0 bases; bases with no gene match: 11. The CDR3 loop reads CASSLVVGQGTGEKLFF. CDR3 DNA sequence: TGCGCCAGCAGCTTGGTTGTGGGACAGGGTACAGGAGAAAAACTGTTTTTT.

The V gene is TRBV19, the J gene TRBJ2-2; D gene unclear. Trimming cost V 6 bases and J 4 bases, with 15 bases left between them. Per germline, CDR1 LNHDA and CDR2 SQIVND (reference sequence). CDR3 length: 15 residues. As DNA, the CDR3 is TGTGCCAGTAGGGCTGGGCACCAACCCACCGGGGAGCTGTTTTTT. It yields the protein CASRAGHQPTGELFF.

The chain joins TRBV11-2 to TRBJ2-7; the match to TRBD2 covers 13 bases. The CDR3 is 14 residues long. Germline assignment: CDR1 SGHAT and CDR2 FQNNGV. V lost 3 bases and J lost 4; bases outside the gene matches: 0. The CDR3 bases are TGTGCCAGCAGCTTGGGACTAGCGGGATACGAGCAGTACTTC. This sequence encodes CASSLGLAGYEQYF. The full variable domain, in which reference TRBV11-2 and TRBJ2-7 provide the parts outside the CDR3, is EAGVAQSPRYKIIEKRQSVAFWCNPISGHATLYWYQQILGQGPKLLIQFQNNGVVDDSQLPKDRFSAERLKGVDSTLKIQPAKLEDSAVYLCASSLGLAGYEQYFGPGTRLTVT.

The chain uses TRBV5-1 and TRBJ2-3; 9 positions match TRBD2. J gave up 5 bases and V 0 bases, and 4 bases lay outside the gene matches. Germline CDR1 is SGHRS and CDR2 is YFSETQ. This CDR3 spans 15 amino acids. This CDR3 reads CASSLAIAGEDTQYF. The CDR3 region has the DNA TGCGCCAGCAGCTTGGCAATAGCGGGGGAAGATACGCAGTATTTT.

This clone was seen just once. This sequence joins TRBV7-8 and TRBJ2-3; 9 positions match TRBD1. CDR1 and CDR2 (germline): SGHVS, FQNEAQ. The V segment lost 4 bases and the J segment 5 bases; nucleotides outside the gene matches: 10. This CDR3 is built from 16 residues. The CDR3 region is CASSYTTGGSGDTQYF. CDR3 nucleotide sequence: TGTGCCAGCAGCTACACGACAGGGGGAAGTGGAGATACGCAGTATTTT.

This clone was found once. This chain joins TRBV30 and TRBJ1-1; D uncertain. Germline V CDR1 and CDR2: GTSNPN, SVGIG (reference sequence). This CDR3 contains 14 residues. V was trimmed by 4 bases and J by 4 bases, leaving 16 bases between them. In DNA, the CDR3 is TGTGCCTGGATGCGGAGGGATCGGTCCACTGAAGCTTTCTTT. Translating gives CAWMRRDRSTEAFF.

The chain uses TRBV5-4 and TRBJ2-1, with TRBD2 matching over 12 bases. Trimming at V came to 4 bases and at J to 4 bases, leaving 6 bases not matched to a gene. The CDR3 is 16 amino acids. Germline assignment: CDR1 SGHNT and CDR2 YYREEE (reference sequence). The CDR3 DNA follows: TGTGCCAGCAGCCCCCCTAGCGGGAGGGATTACAATGAGCAGTTCTTC. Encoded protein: CASSPPSGRDYNEQFF.

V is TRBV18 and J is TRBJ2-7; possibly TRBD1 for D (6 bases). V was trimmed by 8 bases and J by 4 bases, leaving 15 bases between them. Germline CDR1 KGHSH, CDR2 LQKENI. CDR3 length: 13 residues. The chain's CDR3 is CASTGNKGYEQYF. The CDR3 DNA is TGTGCCAGCACAGGGAATAAGGGTTACGAGCAGTACTTC.

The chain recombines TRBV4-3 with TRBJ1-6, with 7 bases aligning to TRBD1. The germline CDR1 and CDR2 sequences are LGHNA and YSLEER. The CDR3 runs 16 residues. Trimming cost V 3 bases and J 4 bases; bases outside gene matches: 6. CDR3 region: CASSQEQGFYNSPLHF. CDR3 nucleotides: TGCGCCAGCAGCCAGGAACAGGGGTTTTATAATTCACCCCTCCACTTT.